The source of this T cell receptor beta chain is a study of cytomegalovirus exposure and HLA in healthy donors (dated by TCRdb to the late 2010s). Turning to the overall study: According to an earlier analysis of several hundred of the donors, some 180 million T cells yielded 95 million to 140 million unique TCR beta sequences and around 280 Gb of sequence data. All discovery cohort repertoires had been generated on a single sequencing platform. To study patterns of TCR occurrence, a later analysis re-analyzed previously published TCR beta repertoires from under 750 donors and added high-resolution HLA genotyping. The genetic ancestry cluster associated with self-reported Caucasian donors included around 76% of the roughly 400 genotyped donors. To decide whether each TCR beta V gene segment behaved as functional or pseudogenic, an earlier analysis of fewer than 750 of the donors relied on high-throughput TCR beta sequencing. Typing coverage differed by locus: A, B, C, DRB1 and DQB1 were typed in about 620-640 donors, DQA1 in 522, DPA1 in approximately 610, and DPB1 in roughly 450. An early release covering 500 to 750 HLA-typed donors comprised about 290 gigabases of sequencing data and roughly 86 million unique TCR sequences. The later analysis used no new phenotypic data to find candidate immune exposures, relying instead on TCR beta sequences and their occurrence across donors. In addition to the first cohort of 500 to 850 subjects, a separate validation cohort of approximately 130 different subjects was used. The study used immunosequencing to profile the T cell repertoires of approximately 650 subjects and linked those repertoires to cytomegalovirus serostatus. Among over 350 genotyped donors of the cohort, an average of about 240,000 unique TCR beta nucleotide sequences were sequenced per donor, about a sixth of them non-productive. Roughly 5 DR-DQ haplotypes were treated as single units for association and clustering because of strong linkage in the cohort. Genome-wide SNP genotypes for about three fifths of the roughly 670 donors were used in a later genetic analysis, which treated that subset as a discovery cohort. High-throughput TCR immunosequencing, statistical association of individual TCRs with disease status, and machine learning were combined to predict cytomegalovirus infection status. HLA typing covered class I and class II loci at four-digit resolution. The study was designed to test whether signatures of past pathogen exposure could be identified by cataloging public T cell receptors. Alongside the repertoire data, information on donor age, sex, ethnicity and CMV serostatus was compiled.

To prepare the library, the immunoSEQ multiplex PCR assay was applied. For the multiplex PCR, a mixture combining 60 forward primers for TCR Vbeta segments and 13 reverse primers for TCR Jbeta segments was used. A multiplex PCR assay on genomic DNA amplified the CDR3 region of rearranged TCR beta genes. On the Illumina HiSeq System, the amplified TCR beta libraries were sequenced as 87-base-pair reads. Per the authors' processing: A later analysis tallied 75 million to 85 million unique TCR beta chains across the 666 repertoires, and about 12 million of those chains were shared by two or more donors. A nearest-neighbor algorithm error-corrected the raw reads and collapsed the reads into unique sequences, merging closely related sequences to remove PCR and sequencing errors. CDR3 sequences were aligned to IMGT reference sequences to assign V, D and J gene segments. For a sequence to be retained, a match of at least six nucleotides was required to both a V gene segment and a J gene segment. A rearrangement was called productive if the CDR3 had no stop codons and remained in frame with V and J, and every other rearrangement was called non-productive. Following IMGT convention, CDR3 was defined as the stretch from the second conserved V-encoded cysteine up to the conserved J-encoded phenylalanine. In an earlier analysis of 587 of the donors, sequences lacking an unambiguous match to a single V gene segment were excluded. An earlier analysis of several hundred of the donors called V segments functional above 56.7% productive rearrangements and segregating when the between-donor standard deviation exceeded 5%. A statistical classification framework was developed to diagnose cytomegalovirus status using the catalog of TCR beta chain sequences. V and J gene assignment, in a later analysis, came from comparing TCR nucleotide sequences with IMGT/GENE-DB human TR gene sequences. A later analysis assigned CDR3 sequences and most-parsimonious VDJ recombination scenarios with the TCRdist pipeline. In a later analysis, every TCR beta chain was defined by the combination of its CDR3 amino acid sequence and its V-gene family, and reads without a unique V-gene family were dropped. In a later analysis, some 600 highly shared, low-generation-probability nucleotide sequences were removed to address suspected cross-contamination and a sequencing artifact. In a later analysis, a clonal expansion index was calculated for each public chain from normalized within-repertoire ranks of inferred template counts. A later analysis computed generation probabilities with a VDJ recombination model fitted to out-of-frame rearrangements, and checked the results against IGoR. A later analysis scored TCR-TCR, TCR-HLA and TCR-CMV co-occurrence with hypergeometric tests, applying a repertoire-size bias correction to TCR pairs. In a later analysis, false discovery rates were estimated by permuting HLA or CMV assignments 20 times. In a later analysis, co-occurring TCRs were grouped using DBSCAN, with TCRdist sequence similarity added in when clustering inside HLA-allele-positive subsets. Repertoires with fewer than 30,000 or more than 120,000 public chains, plus five repertoires with anomalous nucleotide sharing, were excluded from co-occurrence clustering. TCRdb's version of the immuneACCESS table is confined to in-frame rearrangements and falls short of the full clone set. An unresolved V gene accounts for under half of the shortfall where checked; the remainder is of unknown origin. The V and J calls and clone size were taken over from that table, and D and trimming were inferred from the DNA. Counted in this sample were 150,000 to 200,000 clones; approximately 80% of them appeared once. The top ten clonotypes cover 2% to 2.5% of the sample.

With respect to this clone: The clone's antigen remains unknown. Per-nucleotide qualities are absent, and no much larger clonotype sits a single base away.

The cohort comprised 670 or so healthy bone marrow donors. At the time of sampling, every cohort member was nominally healthy, though immune exposures that went unrecorded were likely present. The donor tested CMV seronegative, placing the donor among the approximately 400 seronegative members of the cohort. Each donor provided a peripheral blood sample, and peripheral blood mononuclear cells were used for TCR beta sequencing. Genomic DNA was extracted from the blood cell samples with the Qiagen DNeasy Blood Extraction Kit. Including cysteine and phenylalanine, the CDR3 has 14 amino acids. CDR3 DNA is the only sequence kept; it has 42 bases, read in frame from the first base. Looking up the germline V gene (reference sequence) yields CDR1 PRHDT and CDR2 FYEKMQ. V is trimmed back by 5 bases and J by 8 bases, and the junction contains 9 bases that no gene match accounts for. The study at large found these results: In a later analysis, HLA-associated TCR beta chains showed more clonal expansion and lower generation probabilities than non-associated chains that were equally common. Linkage disequilibrium might explain the correlated functional status among segregating V segments, but an unknown experimental factor could not be ruled out. According to a later analysis, TCR association rates differed among HLA loci, with DRB1 alleles showing the most associated TCRs and HLA-C alleles showing the fewest. About 15 rarely observed V segments, including chromosome 9 orphons, were excluded from the earlier analysis of several hundred of the donors because counts were too low. The 87-base-pair reads could not distinguish some IMGT-functional V segments, including TRBV6-2 and TRBV6-3, so those segments were excluded. An association between a missense DCLRE1C variant and V-gene and J-gene trimming of TCR beta chains was found in a later genetic analysis and replicated in an independent cohort. Strong co-occurrence of HLA alleles, especially DR and DQ, made assigning TCR associations to individual alleles difficult. Most TCR sequences were seen in very few donors, while some public TCRs were found in many individuals. A later analysis associated around 16,000 TCR beta sequences with specific HLA alleles at a false discovery rate of 0.05. The classifier was reported to diagnose cytomegalovirus status with high specificity and sensitivity in both the original cohort and the validation cohort. A few of the identified cytomegalovirus-associated TCR beta chains were confirmed in vitro to be specific for cytomegalovirus antigens. Immune exposure information for the cohort was limited to CMV serostatus. According to a later analysis, most CMV-associated TCR beta chains appeared to be HLA-restricted, and the HLA associations seemed to be driven largely by CMV exposure. A further reported finding was that TCR beta sequences accurately predicted the HLA-A and HLA-B alleles for most subjects in the first cohort. A group of highly shared sequence variants was considered likely to be a technical artifact of the sequencing pipeline. Broadly in line with IMGT annotations, most TCR beta V segments showed up in productive rearrangements about 87% or about 30% of the time in an earlier analysis of roughly 590 of the donors. The study gave a list of 150 to 200 TCR beta chains associated with cytomegalovirus. A later genetic analysis reported fewer N-insertions in productive TCRs among donors in an Asian-associated ancestry cluster than the 666-donor mean. Sequencing depth was assumed to be roughly uniform across donors in the presence/absence analyses, though that assumption may not hold. Because HLA typing was unavailable for some donors at each locus, only the typed subset was used in association tests. According to the authors, the approach could potentially be generalized to other disease states and immunological phenotypes. A later analysis reported that several top co-occurrence clusters appeared linked to parvovirus B19, influenza, CMV and Epstein-Barr virus. In this cohort, only TCR beta chains were sequenced, and detectable features were limited by the absence of alpha or paired-chain data.

Sample: PBMCs. The chain was built from TRBV13 and TRBJ1-5, and 7 bases in between align with TRBD1. This TCR came from a woman in her fifties or sixties in good health and CMV-seronegative. Here is the DNA: TGTGCCAGCAGCGCACACAGGGGCGGGGAGCCCCAGCATTTT. The encoded protein is CASSAHRGGEPQHF.